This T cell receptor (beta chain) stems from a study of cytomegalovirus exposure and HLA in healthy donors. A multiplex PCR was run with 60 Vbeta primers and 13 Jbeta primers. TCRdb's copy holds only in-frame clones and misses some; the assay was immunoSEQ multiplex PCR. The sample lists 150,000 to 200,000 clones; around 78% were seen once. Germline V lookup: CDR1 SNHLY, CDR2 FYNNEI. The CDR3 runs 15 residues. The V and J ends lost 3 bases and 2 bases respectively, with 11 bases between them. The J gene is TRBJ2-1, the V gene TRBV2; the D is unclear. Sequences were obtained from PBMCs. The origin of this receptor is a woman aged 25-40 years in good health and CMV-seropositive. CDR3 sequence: CASSDGGWPYNEQFF. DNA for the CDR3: TGTGCCAGCAGTGACGGCGGCTGGCCCTACAATGAGCAGTTCTTC. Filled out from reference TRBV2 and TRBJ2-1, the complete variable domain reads EPEVTQTPSHQVTQMGQEVILRCVPISNHLYFYWYRQILGQKVEFLVSFYNNEISEKSEIFDDQFSVERPDGSNFTLKIRSTKLEDSAMYFCASSDGGWPYNEQFFGPGTRLTVL.